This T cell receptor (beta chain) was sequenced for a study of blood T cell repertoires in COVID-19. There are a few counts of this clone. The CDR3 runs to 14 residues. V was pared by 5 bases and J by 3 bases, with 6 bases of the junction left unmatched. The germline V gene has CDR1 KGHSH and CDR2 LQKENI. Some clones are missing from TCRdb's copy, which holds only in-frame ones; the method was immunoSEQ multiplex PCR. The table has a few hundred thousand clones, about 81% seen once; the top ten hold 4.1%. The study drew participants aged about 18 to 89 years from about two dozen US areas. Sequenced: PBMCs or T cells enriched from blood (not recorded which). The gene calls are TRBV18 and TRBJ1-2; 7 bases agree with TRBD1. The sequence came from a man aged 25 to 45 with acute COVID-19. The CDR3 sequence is CASSNTGVDYGYTF. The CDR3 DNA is TGTGCCAGCTCAAACACAGGGGTGGACTATGGCTACACCTTC.